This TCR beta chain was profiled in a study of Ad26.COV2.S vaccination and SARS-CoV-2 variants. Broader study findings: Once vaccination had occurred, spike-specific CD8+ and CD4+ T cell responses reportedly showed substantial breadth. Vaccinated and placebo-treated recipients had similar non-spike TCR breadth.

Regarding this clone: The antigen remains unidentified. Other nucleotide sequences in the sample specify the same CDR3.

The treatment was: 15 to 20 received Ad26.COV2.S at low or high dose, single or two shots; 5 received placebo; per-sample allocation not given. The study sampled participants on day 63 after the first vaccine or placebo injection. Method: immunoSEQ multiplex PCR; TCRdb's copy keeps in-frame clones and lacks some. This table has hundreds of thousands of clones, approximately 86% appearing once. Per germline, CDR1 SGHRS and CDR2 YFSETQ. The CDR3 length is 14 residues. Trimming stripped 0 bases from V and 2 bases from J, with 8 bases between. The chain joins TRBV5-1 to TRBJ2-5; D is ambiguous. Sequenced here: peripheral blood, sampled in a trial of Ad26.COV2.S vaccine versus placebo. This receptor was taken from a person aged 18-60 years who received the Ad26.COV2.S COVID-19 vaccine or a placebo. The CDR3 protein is CASSLGGSQETQYF. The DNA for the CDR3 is TGCGCCAGCAGCTTGGGTGGATCTCAAGAGACCCAGTACTTC.